A single TCR beta chain is shown here with its context. The CDR3 length is 15 residues. Germline V lookup: CDR1 SEHNR, CDR2 FQNEAQ (reference sequence). Trimming at V came to 5 bases and at J to 8 bases, leaving 8 bases not matched to a gene. Amplification used 52 TRBV primers and 13 TRBJ primers. The table came from immunoSEQ multiplex PCR; TCRdb's copy has only in-frame clones and leaves some out. The data show 4,500 to 7,000 clones, about 80% seen once. This record comes from a study of regulatory T cells. The material sequenced was CD8+ T cells sorted from blood. This TCR was sampled from a child younger than 18 with CD3G deficiency. This sequence joins TRBV7-9 and TRBJ1-4, with 10 bases that match TRBD1. For the CDR3, the DNA is TGTGCCAGCAGCGTCGACAGGGGGCGGACGGAAAAACTGTTTTTT. Protein sequence: CASSVDRGRTEKLFF.